This TCR beta chain was identified in a study of cytomegalovirus exposure and HLA in healthy donors. Researchers ran the PCR with 60 Vbeta and 13 Jbeta primers. Clones were read by immunoSEQ multiplex PCR, and TCRdb kept only the in-frame ones, dropping some. The sample has about 89,000 clones, roughly 85% seen once; the top ten hold around 7.4%. As concerns this clone: The antigen remains undetermined.

The V segment lost 4 bases and the J segment 4 bases; nucleotides outside the gene matches: 7. The germline CDR1 and CDR2 sequences are LNHDA and SQIVND (reference sequence). The length of the CDR3 is 16 residues. The donors gave bone marrow, and they were healthy. Study findings and constraints: Relative to the approximately 700-donor mean, N-insertions were reportedly fewer in an Asian-associated ancestry cluster in a later analysis. Listed as cytomegalovirus-associated were over 150 TCR beta chains.

The gene calls are TRBV19 and TRBJ2-1; 10 bases are a match to TRBD1. This TCR came from a middle-aged man in good health and CMV-seropositive. The sample consisted of PBMCs. As DNA, the CDR3 is TGTGCCAGTAGTACAACGGGACAGGGGACTTACAATGAGCAGTTCTTC. Protein sequence: CASSTTGQGTYNEQFF. Complete variable domain (other parts from reference TRBV19 and TRBJ2-1): DGGITQSPKYLFRKEGQNVTLSCEQNLNHDAMYWYRQDPGQGLRLIYYSQIVNDFQKGDIAEGYSVSREKKESFPLTVTSAQKNPTAFYLCASSTTGQGTYNEQFFGPGTRLTVL.